These T cell receptor beta chains were read from a single sample in a study of identical twins. TCRdb re-called the 5' RACE reads through MiXCR, storing one row per CDR3 protein. This sample carries roughly 350,000 distinct CDR3 sequences, roughly an eighth of them seen once, and the ten largest clones take approximately 7.5%. These data were also reused for a study on yellow fever vaccine responses in identical twins.

The sequenced sample consisted of CD8+ T cells sorted from blood. The source is a woman between 18 and 29 years old in good health. Both conserved end residues are part of each CDR3. Each record gives: D gene, J gene, clone size, V gene, CDR3 DNA, CDR3 protein. D genes are given only for firm matches. A row's size may be missing; if present it is once, few, many or a size class.

TRBD1 TRBJ1-5 few TRBV15 TGTGCCACCAGCAGAGCCGGCGGGGACAGCGACAATCAGCCCCAGCATTTT CATSRAGGDSDNQPQHF
NA TRBJ1-5 few TRBV6-1 TGTGCCAGCAGTGAAGGGGGGGCCGATCAGCCCCAGCATTTT CASSEGGADQPQHF
TRBD2 TRBJ2-3 NA TRBV28 TGTGCCAGCAGTCGCGCCGGACTAGCTCTAAGCACAGATACGCAGTATTTT CASSRAGLALSTDTQYF
NA TRBJ2-2 NA TRBV21-1 TGTGCCAGCAGCAAAGTGTGTAGTATAGCGGGAGTTGGTGACACCGGGGAGCTGTTTTTT CASSKVCSIAGVGDTGELFF
NA TRBJ2-1 NA TRBV6-6 TGTGCCAGCAGCACGACTGTCATCGAGCAGTTCTTC CASSTTVIEQFF
NA TRBJ1-5 many TRBV15 TGTGCCACCAGCCAGGACAGAAATCAGCCCCAGCATTTT CATSQDRNQPQHF
TRBD1 TRBJ2-2 NA TRBV6-2/TRBV6-3 TGTGCCAGCAGTTACTTAGGGACAGCCGCCGGGGAGCTGTTTTTT CASSYLGTAAGELFF
NA TRBJ2-2 NA TRBV28 TGTGCCAGCAGTTTGGGCAGGGTAAACACCGGGGAGCTGTTTTTT CASSLGRVNTGELFF
TRBD2 TRBJ2-1 many TRBV20-1 TGCAGTGCCCCCCGGCGGGAGAACAATGAGCAGTTCTTC CSAPRRENNEQFF
NA TRBJ2-7 few TRBV27 TGTGCCAGCTCCCCCGGGTTTCCCCTGGAGCAGTACTTC CASSPGFPLEQYF
NA TRBJ1-4 NA TRBV7-9 TGTGCCAGCAGCTACCCAGGGGAAGAAAGACTGTTTTTT CASSYPGEERLFF
NA TRBJ2-7 NA TRBV5-5 TGTGCCAGCGGCCCGGGGCTGCACTACGAGCAGTACTTC CASGPGLHYEQYF
NA TRBJ2-3 many TRBV12-3/TRBV12-4 TGTGCCAGCAGTTCCGCCTTCCCAGATACGCAGTATTTT CASSSAFPDTQYF
NA TRBJ2-5 many TRBV7-9 TGTGCCAGCAGCTCCCCGGGCCAAGAGACCCAGTACTTC CASSSPGQETQYF
TRBD1 TRBJ2-1 NA TRBV24-1 TGTGCCACCAGTGCCGGGACAGCCAATGAGCAGTTCTTC CATSAGTANEQFF